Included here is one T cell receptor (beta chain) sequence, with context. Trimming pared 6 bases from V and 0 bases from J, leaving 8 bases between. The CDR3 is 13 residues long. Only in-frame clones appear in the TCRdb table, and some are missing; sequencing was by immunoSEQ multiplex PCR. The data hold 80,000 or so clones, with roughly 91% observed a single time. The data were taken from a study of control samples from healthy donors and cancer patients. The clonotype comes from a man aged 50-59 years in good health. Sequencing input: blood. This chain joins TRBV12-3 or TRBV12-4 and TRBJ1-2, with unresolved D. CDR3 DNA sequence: TGTGCCAGCAGCCCACGGTCTAACTATGGCTACACCTTC. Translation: CASSPRSNYGYTF.